Listed below are T cell receptor beta chains from one sample, sequenced in a study of cytomegalovirus exposure and HLA in healthy donors. Method: immunoSEQ multiplex PCR; TCRdb's copy keeps in-frame clones and lacks some. The table shows 180,000 or so clones, with about 69% occurring only once. Sequencing input: PBMCs. Receptors originate from a male donor in good health and CMV-seronegative. The CDR3 runs from the conserved cysteine through the conserved F or W. The D gene is left open where the match is weak. Clone size appears in some rows only: once, few, many, or a class for an expanded clone.

V	length	size	J	D	DNA	CDR3
TRBV6-5	13	.	TRBJ1-1	.	TGTGCCAGCAGTTCGGACTGGAACACTGAAGCTTTCTTT	CASSSDWNTEAFF
TRBV9	15	.	TRBJ2-7	TRBD1	TGTGCCAGCAGCGTAGGACAGGGAAATACCTACGAGCAGTACTTC	CASSVGQGNTYEQYF
TRBV6-5	16	.	TRBJ2-1	.	TGTGCCAGCAGTTACTCCCTAGCCAAATCCTACAATGAGCAGTTCTTC	CASSYSLAKSYNEQFF
TRBV5-1	15	.	TRBJ1-2	.	TGCGCCAGCAGCTTGGGCCCGGGGGGCCAGTATGGCTACACCTTC	CASSLGPGGQYGYTF
TRBV27	19	.	TRBJ2-6	TRBD1	TGTGCCAGCAGTTTATCGGGGACAGGGGGCTTTGCTGGGGCCAACGTCCTGACTTTC	CASSLSGTGGFAGANVLTF
TRBV30	15	once	TRBJ2-7	TRBD2	TGTGCCTGGGTTAATAGGCGGGGGAGCTCCTACGAGCAGTACTTC	CAWVNRRGSSYEQYF
TRBV6-1	11	.	TRBJ2-1	.	TGTGCCAGCAACATATACAATGAGCAGTTCTTC	CASNIYNEQFF
TRBV9	16	.	TRBJ1-6	.	TGTGCCAGCAGCGTATCGCCGGAGGCCAGAGTGTCACCCCTCCACTTT	CASSVSPEARVSPLHF
TRBV25-1	15	few	TRBJ1-1	TRBD1	TGTGCCAGCAGTGACTCTCCCGGGACAGGGTTTGAAGCTTTCTTT	CASSDSPGTGFEAFF
TRBV2	13	once	TRBJ2-3	.	TGTGCCAGCTCGGGATGGTACACAGATACGCAGTATTTT	CASSGWYTDTQYF
TRBV7-7	16	.	TRBJ2-1	TRBD2	TGTGCCAGCAGCTTAGGAGGTAGCGGGGCCTACAATGAGCAGTTCTTC	CASSLGGSGAYNEQFF
TRBV15	13	.	TRBJ2-1	.	TGTGCCACCGGCGGGGCTCGCCGGGATGAGCAGTTCTTC	CATGGARRDEQFF
TRBV28	12	.	TRBJ1-5	.	TGTGCCAGCAGTACAGGGAATCAGCCCCAGCATTTT	CASSTGNQPQHF
TRBV6-1	13	.	TRBJ1-5	TRBD1	TGTGCCACCCTGACAGGGGGCAATCAGCCCCAGCATTTT	CATLTGGNQPQHF
TRBV30	13	once	TRBJ2-7	TRBD2	TGTGCCTCTAGCGGGAGGGTCTCCTACGAGCAGTACTTC	CASSGRVSYEQYF
TRBV7-9	16	.	TRBJ2-5	TRBD2	TGTGCCAGCAGCTTAGCTAACGGGGGGGGACAAGAGACCCAGTACTTC	CASSLANGGGQETQYF
TRBV6-1	13	.	TRBJ1-5	.	TGTGCCACTGACAGTCATAGCAATCAGCCCCAGCATTTT	CATDSHSNQPQHF
TRBV6-5	13	.	TRBJ1-1	TRBD1	TGTGCCAGCTGGGACAGCGAGAACACTGAAGCTTTCTTT	CASWDSENTEAFF
TRBV7-9	15	.	TRBJ2-2	.	TGTGCCAGCAGCTTAGGGACTCTAGACACCGGGGAGCTGTTTTTT	CASSLGTLDTGELFF
TRBV28	13	once	TRBJ2-3	.	TGTGCCAGTGGGACTGCGAGTTTGGGATCGCAGTATTTT	CASGTASLGSQYF
TRBV7-2	14	.	TRBJ2-1	.	TGTGCCAGCAGCTTATCGACAGACGACAATGAGCAGTTCTTC	CASSLSTDDNEQFF
TRBV7-8	16	.	TRBJ2-7	.	TGTGCCAGCAGCTTAGTGGAGGAGGTCGGTTTCTACGAGCAGTACTTC	CASSLVEEVGFYEQYF
TRBV6-1	15	.	TRBJ2-7	TRBD1	TGTGCCAGCAGTGGATCCGGGACAGACTCCTACGAGCAGTACTTC	CASSGSGTDSYEQYF
TRBV30	13	.	TRBJ1-1	.	TGTGCCTGGAGTCACGGGGGGGGAACTGAAGCTTTCTTT	CAWSHGGGTEAFF
TRBV6-5	14	.	TRBJ2-7	.	TGTGCCAGCAGTTTGACTTTCCGCTCCTACGAGCAGTACTTC	CASSLTFRSYEQYF
TRBV19	15	.	TRBJ1-5	.	TGTGCCAGTAGGCAAGGGCACGGGGGAAATCAGCCCCAGCATTTT	CASRQGHGGNQPQHF
TRBV5-1	15	.	TRBJ1-4	TRBD1	TGCGCCAGCAGCACCGGACAGGGAACTAATGAAAAACTGTTTTTT	CASSTGQGTNEKLFF
TRBV4-3	15	.	TRBJ1-1	.	TGCGCCAGCAGCCAGAGACAGGCCATGAACACTGAAGCTTTCTTT	CASSQRQAMNTEAFF
TRBV19	14	.	TRBJ2-3	.	TGTGCCAGTAGTACTCCCGGGACTTCAGATACGCAGTATTTT	CASSTPGTSDTQYF
TRBV7-2	15	.	TRBJ1-5	.	TGTGCCAGCAGCTTAGGACAGCGTACAGGTCAGCCCCAGCATTTT	CASSLGQRTGQPQHF
TRBV6-5	15	.	TRBJ1-2	.	TGTGCCAGCAGTCCCCAACGGGATCAGAACTATGGCTACACCTTC	CASSPQRDQNYGYTF
TRBV19	18	.	TRBJ2-7	TRBD2	TGTGCCAGTAGTATAGTGTCTAGCGGGAGCATATCCCGCGACGAGCAGTACTTC	CASSIVSSGSISRDEQYF
TRBV27	14	.	TRBJ2-7	.	TGTGCCAGCAGTTTGGCCTCTTACTCCTACGAGCAGTACTTC	CASSLASYSYEQYF
TRBV6-5	14	.	TRBJ2-7	TRBD2	TGTGCCAGCAGTCTGACTAGCGGGGCCTACGAGCAGTACTTC	CASSLTSGAYEQYF
TRBV30	16	once	TRBJ1-4	TRBD1	TGTGCCTGGAGTGATGGCAGGGGGCGAGTGGGTGAAAAACTGTTTTTT	CAWSDGRGRVGEKLFF
TRBV6-5	15	.	TRBJ1-5	.	TGTGCCAGCAGTTACACCCTCGGTACCAATCAGCCCCAGCATTTT	CASSYTLGTNQPQHF
TRBV28	17	.	TRBJ2-1	TRBD2	TGTGCCAGCACTACCTGGGAGGGGACTAGCGGGAGCAATGAGCAGTTCTTC	CASTTWEGTSGSNEQFF
TRBV6-1	15	few	TRBJ2-1	TRBD2	TGTGCCAGCGCTCGATTGACTAGCGGGGGCCATGAGCAGTTCTTC	CASARLTSGGHEQFF
TRBV4-2	14	few	TRBJ2-3	.	TGTGCCAGCAGCCTACAGAGGGTAACGGATACGCAGTATTTT	CASSLQRVTDTQYF
TRBV6-6	13	.	TRBJ1-5	.	TGTGCCAGCCGCGGCGGAGTCCATCAGCCCCAGCATTTT	CASRGGVHQPQHF
TRBV4-2	13	.	TRBJ1-5	.	TGTGCCAGCAGCCAAGACGCAGGACAGCCCCAGCATTTT	CASSQDAGQPQHF
TRBV6-5	14	once	TRBJ1-1	.	TGTGCCAGCAGTTTCCCCCAGGGCTCGGCTGAAGCTTTCTTT	CASSFPQGSAEAFF
TRBV27	15	few	TRBJ2-3	.	TGTGCCAGCAGTAAACCCGGAGGGCCAGGAGATACGCAGTATTTT	CASSKPGGPGDTQYF
TRBV18	18	.	TRBJ1-5	TRBD1	TGTGCCAGCTCACACGCCAACACGGCCGGGACAGTTTATCAGCCCCAGCATTTT	CASSHANTAGTVYQPQHF
TRBV29-1	14	.	TRBJ2-3	TRBD1	TGCAGCGCAGCCGGGACAGAGAACACAGATACGCAGTATTTT	CSAAGTENTDTQYF
TRBV9	15	few	TRBJ2-1	TRBD2	TGTGCCAGCAACCGACTAGCGGGACTCTACAATGAGCAGTTCTTC	CASNRLAGLYNEQFF
TRBV6-5	14	.	TRBJ2-5	.	TGTGCCAGCAGTTACGACGGGATACAAGAGACCCAGTACTTC	CASSYDGIQETQYF
TRBV30	13	.	TRBJ1-1	TRBD1	TGTGCCTGGAGCTACGGACAGGTTTGGTTCGCTTTCTTT	CAWSYGQVWFAFF
TRBV6-1	15	few	TRBJ1-5	.	TGTGCCAGCAGTGAAGAGGGACTAGGCAATCAGCCCCAGCATTTT	CASSEEGLGNQPQHF
TRBV7-6	13	.	TRBJ2-1	.	TGTGCCAGCAGTCTAGGAAGTAACAATGAGCAGTTCTTC	CASSLGSNNEQFF
TRBV6-6	15	.	TRBJ2-3	TRBD2	TGTGCCAGCACCACTGGGAGGGGACGCACAGATACGCAGTATTTT	CASTTGRGRTDTQYF
TRBV7-9	16	.	TRBJ1-3	.	TGTTCCAGCAGCTTAGCGGGACTCAGCTCTGGAAACACCATATATTTT	CSSSLAGLSSGNTIYF
TRBV28	14	once	TRBJ1-1	.	TGTGCCAGCAGTGTATCGGGGAGTAGGACTGAAGCTTTCTTT	CASSVSGSRTEAFF
TRBV29-1	14	.	TRBJ2-5	TRBD1	TGCAGCGCCAACAGGGGGCAACTTCAAGAGACCCAGTACTTC	CSANRGQLQETQYF
TRBV6-5	15	.	TRBJ2-3	TRBD2	TGTGCCAGCAGCTTAGGACTAGCGGGAGCAGATACGCAGTATTTT	CASSLGLAGADTQYF